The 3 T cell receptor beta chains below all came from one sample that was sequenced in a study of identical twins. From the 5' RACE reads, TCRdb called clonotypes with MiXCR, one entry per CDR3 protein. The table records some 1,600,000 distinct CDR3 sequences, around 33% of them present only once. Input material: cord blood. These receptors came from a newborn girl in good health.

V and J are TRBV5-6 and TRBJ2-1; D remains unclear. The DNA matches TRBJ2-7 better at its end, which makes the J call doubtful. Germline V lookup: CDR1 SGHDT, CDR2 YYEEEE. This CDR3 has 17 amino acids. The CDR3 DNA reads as TGTGCCAGCAGCCTAATGGGCGTGGCCCGGACCTACAATGAGCAGTACTTC. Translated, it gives CASSLMGVARTYNEQYF.

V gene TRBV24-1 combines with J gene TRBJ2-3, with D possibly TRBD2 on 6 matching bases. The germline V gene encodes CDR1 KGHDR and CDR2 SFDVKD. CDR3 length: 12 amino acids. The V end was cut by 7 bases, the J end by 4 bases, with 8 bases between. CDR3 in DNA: TGTGCCACCAGGGAGGGATCAGATACGCAGTATTTT. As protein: CATREGSDTQYF.

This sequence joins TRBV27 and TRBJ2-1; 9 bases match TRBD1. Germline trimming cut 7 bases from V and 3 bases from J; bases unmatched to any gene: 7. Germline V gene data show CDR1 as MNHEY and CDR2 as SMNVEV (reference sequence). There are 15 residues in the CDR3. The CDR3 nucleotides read TGTGCCAGCACACTCGGGACAGGGCTCTACAATGAGCAGTTCTTC. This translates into CASTLGTGLYNEQFF.